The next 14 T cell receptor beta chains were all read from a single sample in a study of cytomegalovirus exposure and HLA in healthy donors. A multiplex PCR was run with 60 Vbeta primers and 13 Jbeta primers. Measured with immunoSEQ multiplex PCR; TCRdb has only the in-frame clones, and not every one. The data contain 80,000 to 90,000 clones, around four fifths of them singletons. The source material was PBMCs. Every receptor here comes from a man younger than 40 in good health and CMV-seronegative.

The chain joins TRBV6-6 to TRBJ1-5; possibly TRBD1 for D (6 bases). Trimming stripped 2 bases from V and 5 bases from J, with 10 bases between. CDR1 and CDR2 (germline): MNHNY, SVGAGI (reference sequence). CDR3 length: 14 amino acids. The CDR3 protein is CASSYQGSHQPQHF. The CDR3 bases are TGTGCCAGCAGTTACCAGGGGAGCCATCAGCCCCAGCATTTT.

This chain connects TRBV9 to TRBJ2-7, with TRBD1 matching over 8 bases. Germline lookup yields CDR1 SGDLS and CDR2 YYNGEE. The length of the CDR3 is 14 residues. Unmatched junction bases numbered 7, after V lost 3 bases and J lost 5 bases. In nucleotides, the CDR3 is TGTGCCAGCAGCGACGGACAGGGTATTAACGAGCAGTACTTC. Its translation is CASSDGQGINEQYF.

In DNA form, the CDR3 reads TGTGCCAGCAAGATGGCGGGGGGATCCTACGAGCAGTACTTC. Encoded protein: CASKMAGGSYEQYF. The chain joins TRBV28 to TRBJ2-7; 8 bases agree with TRBD2. In germline, CDR1 is MDHEN, CDR2 SYDVKM. The CDR3 is made up of 14 amino acids. Losses at the gene ends were 7 bases for V and 1 base for J; bases not matched to a gene: 6.

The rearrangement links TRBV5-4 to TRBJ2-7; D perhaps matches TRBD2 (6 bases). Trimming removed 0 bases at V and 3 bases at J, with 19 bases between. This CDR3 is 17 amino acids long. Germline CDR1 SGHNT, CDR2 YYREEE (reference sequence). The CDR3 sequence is CASSLGGRLPSLYEQYF. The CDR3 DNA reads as TGTGCCAGCAGCTTGGGAGGGAGGCTTCCCTCTCTCTACGAGCAGTACTTC.

The CDR3 DNA reads TGTGCCAGCAGCTTGGCAGGGGTCGGAAACACCATATATTTT. Residues: CASSLAGVGNTIYF. The gene calls are TRBV5-4 and TRBJ1-3, with D possibly matching TRBD1 (6 bases). V was trimmed by 0 bases and J by 4 bases, leaving 8 bases between them. The CDR3 runs 14 residues. Looked up from germline, CDR1 is SGHNT and CDR2 is YYREEE (reference sequence).

CDR3 nucleotide sequence: TGTGCCAGCAGCTCGCAGGGTGAGCAGTTCTTC. Translated: CASSSQGEQFF. V and J are TRBV7-8 and TRBJ2-1; TRBD1 is a possible D gene (5 bases). The CDR3 totals 11 residues. The V end was cut by 4 bases, the J end by 9 bases, with 7 bases between. Germline V lookup: CDR1 SGHVS, CDR2 FQNEAQ.

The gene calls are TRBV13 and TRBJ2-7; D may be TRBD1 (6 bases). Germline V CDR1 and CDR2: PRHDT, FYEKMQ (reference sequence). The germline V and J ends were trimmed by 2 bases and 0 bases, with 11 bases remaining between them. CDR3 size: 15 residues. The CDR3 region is CASSLTRDNSYEQYF. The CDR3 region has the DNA TGTGCCAGCAGCTTAACTCGGGACAACTCCTACGAGCAGTACTTC.

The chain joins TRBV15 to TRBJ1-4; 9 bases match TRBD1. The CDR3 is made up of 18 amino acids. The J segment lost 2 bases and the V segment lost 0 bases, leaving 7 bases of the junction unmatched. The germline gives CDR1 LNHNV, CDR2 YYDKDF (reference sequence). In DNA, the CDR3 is TGTGCCACCAGCAGAGATCAGCAACAGGGGGCCACTAATGAAAAACTGTTTTTT. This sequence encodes CATSRDQQQGATNEKLFF. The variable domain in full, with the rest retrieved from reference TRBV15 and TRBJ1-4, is DAMVIQNPRYQVTQFGKPVTLSCSQTLNHNVMYWYQQKSSQAPKLLFHYYDKDFNNEADTPDNFQSRRPNTSFCFLDIRSPGLGDTAMYLCATSRDQQQGATNEKLFFGSGTQLSVL.

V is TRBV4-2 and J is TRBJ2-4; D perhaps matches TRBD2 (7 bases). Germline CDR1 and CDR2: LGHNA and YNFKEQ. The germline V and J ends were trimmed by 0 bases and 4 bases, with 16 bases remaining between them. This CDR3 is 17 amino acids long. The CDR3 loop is CASSQDGGGARKNIQYF. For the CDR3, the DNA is TGTGCCAGCAGCCAAGACGGAGGGGGGGCGAGGAAAAACATTCAGTACTTC.

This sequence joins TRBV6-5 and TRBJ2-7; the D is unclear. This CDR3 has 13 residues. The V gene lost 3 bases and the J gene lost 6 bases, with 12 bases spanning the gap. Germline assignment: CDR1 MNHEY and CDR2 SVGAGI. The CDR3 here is CASSYGLEFEQYF. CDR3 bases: TGTGCCAGCAGTTATGGTCTAGAGTTCGAGCAGTACTTC.

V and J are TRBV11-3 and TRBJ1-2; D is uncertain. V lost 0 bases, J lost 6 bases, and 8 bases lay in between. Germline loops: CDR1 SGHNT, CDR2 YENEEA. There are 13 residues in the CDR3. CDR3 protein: CASSLDSGNGYTF. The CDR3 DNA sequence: TGTGCCAGCAGCTTAGATTCAGGCAATGGCTACACCTTC. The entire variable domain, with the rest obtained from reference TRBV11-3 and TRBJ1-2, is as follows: EAGVVQSPRYKIIEKKQPVAFWCNPISGHNTLYWYLQNLGQGPELLIRYENEEAVDDSQLPKDRFSAERLKGVDSTLKIQPAELGDSAVYLCASSLDSGNGYTFGSGTRLTVV.

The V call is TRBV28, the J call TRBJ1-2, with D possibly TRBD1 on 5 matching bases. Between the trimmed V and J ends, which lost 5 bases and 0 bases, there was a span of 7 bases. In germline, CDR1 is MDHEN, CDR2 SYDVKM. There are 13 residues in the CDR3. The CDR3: CASSLTANYGYTF. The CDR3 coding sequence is TGTGCCAGCAGTCTGACAGCTAACTATGGCTACACCTTC.

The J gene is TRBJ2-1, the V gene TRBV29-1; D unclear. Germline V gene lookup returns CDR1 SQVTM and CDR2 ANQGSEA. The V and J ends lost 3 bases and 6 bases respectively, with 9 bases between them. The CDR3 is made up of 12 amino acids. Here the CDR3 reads CSVDVSGNEQFF. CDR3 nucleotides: TGCAGCGTTGATGTGAGTGGCAATGAGCAGTTCTTC.

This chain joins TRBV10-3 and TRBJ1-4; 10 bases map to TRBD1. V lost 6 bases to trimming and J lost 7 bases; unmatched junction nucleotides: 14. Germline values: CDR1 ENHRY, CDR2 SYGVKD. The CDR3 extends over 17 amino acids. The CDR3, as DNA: TGTGCCATCAGGGCCGGGACAGGGGAGGAAAGTTTTGAAAAACTGTTTTTT. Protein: CAIRAGTGEESFEKLFF.